The TCR beta chain described here comes from a study of molecular identifiers for immune sequencing clone quantification. Points from the study as a whole: Whereas naive cells kept under 1% of molecules in clones above 20 RNA copies, such clones held over 98% in effectors. Jurkat TCR RNA from one cell was spiked into 1 million or so naive cells, and it was reportedly detectable there.

One entry per CDR3 protein results from TCRdb running MiXCR on the PCR reads. The data hold about 36,000 distinct CDR3 sequences, with approximately 17% observed a single time. With respect to this clonotype: Antigen specificity is unknown.

Trimming left V 6 bases short and J 2 bases short, with 11 bases between. Germline lookup yields CDR1 MDHEN and CDR2 SYDVKM. The CDR3 consists of 14 residues. This sequence joins TRBV28 and TRBJ1-5; a weak D match, TRBD1 (6 bases). This sequence was found in a human donor in good health. Some libraries in this study had Jurkat cell RNA spiked in. The sample comprised naive CD8+ T cells from blood, with Jurkat cell RNA spiked in. The subset was: FACS-sorted CD8+CD4-CCR7+CD45RA+ naive T cells. The DNA for the CDR3 is TGTGCCAGCAGCTCCGGGGGCGGCAATCAGCCCCAGCATTTT. Its translation: CASSSGGGNQPQHF.